The 23 T cell receptor beta chains below all came from one sample that was sequenced in a study of control samples from healthy donors and cancer patients. Repertoires were generated with immunoSEQ multiplex PCR, while TCRdb's copy carries only in-frame clones and drops some. Of about 7,400 clones in the sample, approximately 86% were seen once. The specimen was PBMCs. These receptors were collected from a man between 65 and 79 years old with lung cancer.

The chain has TRBV27 and TRBJ2-3; D ambiguous. CDR3 length: 13 residues. V lost 2 bases to trimming and J lost 6 bases, with 9 bases between them. Germline V gene sequence: CDR1 MNHEY, CDR2 SMNVEV (reference sequence). In DNA, the CDR3 is TGTGCCAGCAGTTTAAACTACCCCGATACGCAGTATTTT. Amino acids: CASSLNYPDTQYF.

The V and J genes are TRBV4-3 and TRBJ2-1, with D tentatively TRBD2 (6 bases). Germline V gene sequence: CDR1 LGHNA, CDR2 YSLEER. CDR3 size: 17 residues. Trimming removed 0 bases from V and 6 bases from J, with 18 bases in between. The CDR3 reads CASSQDPKTRRFNEQFF. The CDR3 DNA sequence: TGCGCCAGCAGCCAAGATCCGAAGACTAGGAGGTTCAATGAGCAGTTCTTC.

V usage is TRBV27 and J usage is TRBJ2-7; D is possibly TRBD1 or TRBD2 (7 bases each). V was cut by 8 bases and J by 4 bases, with 12 bases left in between. CDR1 and CDR2 (germline): MNHEY, SMNVEV (reference sequence). CDR3 length: 12 amino acids. CDR3 coding DNA: TGTGCCAGCTCAGGGGGGGCTTACGAGCAGTACTTC. It yields the protein CASSGGAYEQYF.

The J gene is TRBJ2-7, the V gene TRBV2; D is possibly TRBD2 (5 bases). Germline V gives CDR1 SNHLY, CDR2 FYNNEI. The CDR3 consists of 12 residues. V lost 7 bases and J 3 bases, leaving 10 bases between the germline ends. CDR3 sequence (DNA): TGTGCCAGCAACTCGAGGGACTACGAGCAGTACTTC. Encoded protein: CASNSRDYEQYF.

The V call is TRBV15, the J call TRBJ1-4; a possible D gene is TRBD1 (5 bases). Germline V gene data show CDR1 as LNHNV and CDR2 as YYDKDF (reference sequence). Trimming pared 0 bases from V and 7 bases from J, leaving 15 bases between. This CDR3 is built from 16 residues. DNA of the CDR3: TGTGCCACCAGCAGAGACCCCCAGGGAAGTCGTGAAAAACTGTTTTTT. Translation gives CATSRDPQGSREKLFF.

This clone is labeled medium-sized. V usage is TRBV29-1 and J usage is TRBJ1-2; 10 positions match TRBD1. With 7 bases clipped from V and 6 bases from J, the junction kept 2 bases outside the gene matches. Per germline, CDR1 SQVTM and CDR2 ANQGSEA. The CDR3 length is 11 residues. This chain's CDR3 is CSGQGANGYTF. CDR3 nucleotide sequence: TGCAGCGGACAGGGGGCGAATGGCTACACCTTC.

V gene TRBV18 combines with J gene TRBJ2-7; D remains unclear. V lost 3 bases and J lost 0, with 9 bases in between. Germline-derived CDR1 and CDR2 are KGHSH and LQKENI. CDR3 size: 14 residues. CDR3 coding DNA: TGTGCCAGCTCACCGACAATCAGCTCCTACGAGCAGTACTTC. This codes for CASSPTISSYEQYF. The variable domain in full, with the rest retrieved from reference TRBV18 and TRBJ2-7, is NAGVMQNPRHLVRRRGQEARLRCSPMKGHSHVYWYRQLPEEGLKFMVYLQKENIIDESGMPKERFSAEFPKEGPSILRIQQVVRGDSAAYFCASSPTISSYEQYFGPGTRLTVT.

This sequence joins TRBV27 and TRBJ1-1; 11 positions agree with TRBD1. Germline loops: CDR1 MNHEY, CDR2 SMNVEV (reference sequence). The CDR3 is 16 amino acids. Trimming took 4 bases from V and 5 from J; bases not matched to a gene: 9. The DNA for the CDR3 is TGTGCCAGCAGTTCTCAAGGACAGGGGGCATGGACTGAAGCTTTCTTT. Protein product: CASSSQGQGAWTEAFF.

The chain couples TRBV14 to TRBJ2-4, with a tentative D call TRBD1 (6 bases). Trimming took off 0 bases at V and 6 bases at J, with 15 bases between the two ends. Germline V CDR1 and CDR2: SGHDN, FVKESK. This CDR3 has 16 residues. This CDR3 is CASSQDRGGYLNIQYF. CDR3 nucleotide sequence: TGTGCCAGCAGCCAAGATCGTGGGGGCTATTTAAACATTCAGTACTTC.

The gene calls are TRBV5-1 and TRBJ2-5; D assignment may be TRBD1 or TRBD2 (5 bases each). The CDR3 covers 15 residues. The germline V gene encodes CDR1 SGHRS and CDR2 YFSETQ. Trimming stripped 0 bases from V and 2 bases from J, with 11 bases between. CDR3 sequence: CASSLAGPRQETQYF. As DNA, the CDR3 is TGCGCCAGCAGCTTGGCGGGGCCACGTCAAGAGACCCAGTACTTC.

This clone showed up just once. V and J are TRBV20-1 and TRBJ1-5, with a possible D match to TRBD1 (6 bases). The germline V gene has CDR1 DFQATT and CDR2 SNEGSKA (reference sequence). The CDR3 has 14 residues. Between the trimmed V and J ends, which lost 3 bases and 7 bases, there was a span of 16 bases. The CDR3 DNA is TGCAGTGCTAGTGGGGGGTCAGGGGAACAGCCCCAGCATTTT. It yields the protein CSASGGSGEQPQHF.

This clone was seen a few times. The chain employs TRBV3-1 (or the pseudogene TRBV3-2) and TRBJ1-5, with 8 bases aligning to TRBD1. V was clipped by 1 base and J by 4 bases; unmatched bases: 0. CDR3 length equals 14 residues. CDR1 is LGHDT and CDR2 is YNNKEL in the germline V gene (reference sequence). In DNA form, the CDR3 reads TGTGCCAGCAGCCAAGGGACAGGGAATCAGCCCCAGCATTTT. Residues: CASSQGTGNQPQHF.

V is TRBV18 and J is TRBJ1-5; D unclear. Germline V gene sequence: CDR1 KGHSH, CDR2 LQKENI. With 6 bases removed from V and 0 bases from J, the gap between germline ends came to 9 bases. The length of the CDR3 is 14 residues. The CDR3 nucleotides read TGTGCCAGCTCCCCGGGTATTAGCAATCAGCCCCAGCATTTT. Amino acid sequence: CASSPGISNQPQHF.

This chain links TRBV7-2 with TRBJ1-2, with a tentative D call TRBD1 (6 bases). Trimming left V 3 bases short and J 3 bases short, with 17 bases between. This CDR3 is built from 16 residues. Germline V CDR1 and CDR2: SGHTA, FQGNSA. In nucleotides, the CDR3 is TGTGCCAGCAGCTTCGGCGGGGGCGCTTCCGACTATGGCTACACCTTC. Amino acid sequence: CASSFGGGASDYGYTF.

The gene calls are TRBV7-2 and TRBJ2-7; 9 bases match TRBD2. Trimming at V came to 5 bases and at J to 2 bases, leaving 4 bases not matched to a gene. The CDR3 runs 14 residues. Germline V CDR1 and CDR2: SGHTA, FQGNSA. In nucleotides, the CDR3 is TGTGCCAGCAGCCCTAGCGGGGCAACCTACGAGCAGTACTTC. It is translated as CASSPSGATYEQYF. The whole variable domain, filled in from reference TRBV7-2 and TRBJ2-7, reads GAGVSQSPSNKVTEKGKDVELRCDPISGHTALYWYRQSLGQGLEFLIYFQGNSAPDKSGLPSDRFSAERTGGSVSTLTIQRTQQEDSAVYLCASSPSGATYEQYFGPGTRLTVT.

V is TRBV20-1 and J is TRBJ2-3; no clear D gene. Germline lookup yields CDR1 DFQATT and CDR2 SNEGSKA (reference sequence). V was clipped by 2 bases and J by 2 bases, with 2 bases between them. The CDR3 loop spans 11 amino acids. DNA for the CDR3: TGCAGTGCTAGAAACACAGATACGCAGTATTTT. Translated, it gives CSARNTDTQYF.

This clone was counted a few times. J is TRBJ1-1 and V is TRBV3-1 (or the pseudogene TRBV3-2), with 9 bases fitting TRBD1. The germline V gene encodes CDR1 LGHDT and CDR2 YNNKEL (reference sequence). The CDR3 totals 15 residues. The ends lost 5 bases at V and 1 base at J; junction bases unmatched: 5. For the CDR3, the DNA is TGTGCCAGCAGCTCAGGGACAGGGAGGAACACTGAAGCTTTCTTT. It specifies CASSSGTGRNTEAFF.

The chain employs TRBV6-2 or TRBV6-3 and TRBJ1-1; D gene ambiguous. V shed 0 bases and J shed 8 bases, with 7 bases lying between them. This CDR3 contains 12 residues. Germline V CDR1 and CDR2: MNHEY, SVGEGT. CDR3 region: CASSYSTAEAFF. CDR3 DNA: TGTGCCAGCAGTTACTCGACGGCCGAAGCTTTCTTT.

The V gene is TRBV10-2, the J gene TRBJ2-1; D is possibly TRBD1 (6 bases). Trimming shortened V by 4 bases and J by 5 bases, and 9 bases separated the two germline ends. This CDR3 spans 13 amino acids. CDR1 is WSHSY and CDR2 is SAAADI in the germline V gene. Written as DNA, the CDR3 is TGCGCCAGCAGTGGGACAGACGACAATGAGCAGTTCTTC. Protein product: CASSGTDDNEQFF.

This clone showed up just once. The rearrangement uses TRBV7-2 and TRBJ2-3; D ambiguous. This CDR3 region has 14 residues. Germline CDR1 is SGHTA and CDR2 is FQGNSA. The V end lost 3 bases, the J end lost 4 bases, and 11 bases lay between the germline ends. The CDR3 DNA reads as TGTGCCAGCAGCTTGGTCTTCAATTCAGATACGCAGTATTTT. This translates into CASSLVFNSDTQYF.

The chain is built from TRBV10-1 and TRBJ2-7, with a weak D call TRBD1 (6 bases). There are 15 residues in the CDR3. Looked up from germline, CDR1 is WNHNN and CDR2 is SYGVQD (reference sequence). Trimming left V 0 bases short and J 0 bases short, with 9 bases between. This chain's CDR3 is CASSESPDSSYEQYF. The CDR3 DNA reads as TGCGCCAGCAGTGAGTCGCCGGACAGCTCCTACGAGCAGTACTTC.

This clone was observed a few times. V is TRBV20-1 and J is TRBJ2-5, with TRBD2 matching 13 bases. J gave up 4 bases and V 3 bases, and 8 bases lay outside the gene matches. Per germline, CDR1 DFQATT and CDR2 SNEGSKA (reference sequence). The CDR3 covers 16 residues. The CDR3 is CSASGLAGVHPETQYF. As DNA, the CDR3 is TGCAGTGCTAGTGGACTAGCGGGAGTGCATCCAGAGACCCAGTACTTC.

The V and J genes are TRBV6-5 and TRBJ2-1, with a possible D match to TRBD1 (6 bases). With 0 bases removed from V and 4 bases from J, the gap between germline ends came to 7 bases. The CDR3 spans 14 residues. Germline V gives CDR1 MNHEY, CDR2 SVGAGI. CDR3 loop: CASSYSGQYNEQFF. CDR3 in DNA: TGTGCCAGCAGTTACTCAGGACAGTACAATGAGCAGTTCTTC.